The 5 T cell receptor beta chains given below trace back to one sample, sequenced in a study of blood T cell repertoires in COVID-19 (dated by TCRdb to the early 2020s). Libraries were made using the immunoSEQ multiplex PCR assay. The source is immuneACCESS, and TCRdb retained only in-frame sequences with V and J called. Part of the clones is not carried over; for the studies checked, unresolved V genes explain less than half of this, and the remainder is unexplained. The sample table records 390,000 or so clones; roughly 89% of these occur just once. The ten largest account for approximately 6.2% of the sample. Sequenced input: peripheral blood. These receptors were obtained from a young man with active or convalescent COVID-19.

The chain links TRBV9 to TRBJ2-3, with D perhaps TRBD2 (5 bases). Trimming left V 0 bases short and J 3 bases short, with 14 bases between. The CDR3 is 16 residues long. Germline V lookup: CDR1 SGDLS, CDR2 YYNGEE. This CDR3 reads CASSVALLAWTDTQYF. CDR3 coding DNA: TGTGCCAGCAGCGTAGCTTTGTTAGCGTGGACAGATACGCAGTATTTT.

The chain carries TRBV2 and TRBJ1-2; 7 nucleotides align to TRBD1. V trimming: 5 bases; J trimming: 8 bases; junction bases outside the gene matches: 5. Germline loops: CDR1 SNHLY, CDR2 FYNNEI. The CDR3 loop spans 12 amino acids. Here the CDR3 DNA reads TGTGCCAGCAGTAACAGGGACAGAGGCTACACCTTC. Protein product: CASSNRDRGYTF.

V is TRBV28 and J is TRBJ2-1; 10 nucleotides match TRBD2. The CDR3 consists of 15 residues. V trimming: 4 bases; J trimming: 6 bases; junction bases outside the gene matches: 6. CDR1 is MDHEN and CDR2 is SYDVKM in the germline V gene. Here the CDR3 DNA reads TGTGCCAGCAGTTCCTCTAGCGGGAGAGGCAATGAGCAGTTCTTC. Amino acids: CASSSSSGRGNEQFF.

The chain uses TRBV9 and TRBJ1-6; D is possibly TRBD1 (6 bases). The V and J ends lost 0 bases and 6 bases respectively, with 13 bases between them. Germline values: CDR1 SGDLS, CDR2 YYNGEE. This CDR3 spans 16 amino acids. The CDR3 here is CASSVANQGSNSPLHF. CDR3 in DNA: TGTGCCAGCAGCGTAGCTAATCAGGGGAGTAATTCACCCCTCCACTTT.

This chain joins TRBV28 and TRBJ1-1; 8 bases align to TRBD1. The CDR3 runs 15 residues. Trimming removed 4 bases from V and 4 bases from J; junction bases left unmatched: 8. Germline assignment: CDR1 MDHEN and CDR2 SYDVKM. The CDR3 here is CASSWGGTGGTEAFF. CDR3 nucleotides: TGTGCCAGCAGTTGGGGGGGAACAGGGGGCACTGAAGCTTTCTTT.